This T cell receptor beta chain was sequenced during a study of shared clonotypes between healthy human individuals. Of note for this clone: Its antigen is not identified.

Samples underwent the assay at deep level. The assay was immunoSEQ multiplex PCR, and TCRdb's table has in-frame clones only and misses some. In the table there are 550,000 to 850,000 clones, roughly 70% of which are singletons. Points from the study as a whole: The rarefaction results pointed to incomplete sorted-subset sequencing despite large depth. Clonotype sharing among the donors was expected to vary with sequencing depth.

The CDR3 is 14 amino acids. With 0 bases removed from V and 8 bases from J, the gap between germline ends came to 12 bases. Germline loops: CDR1 SGHRS, CDR2 YFSETQ. The receptor was isolated from a woman aged 25 to 45 in good health. The chain employs TRBV5-1 and TRBJ2-1; D may match TRBD1 or TRBD2 (5 bases each). Sequenced material: memory CD4+ T cells sorted from blood. The subset was: CD45RA-negative fraction. The CDR3 bases are TGCGCCAGCAGCTTGGTTTTGGGGGACGATGAGCAGTTCTTC. Its translation is CASSLVLGDDEQFF.